The sequence of this TCR beta chain was determined in a study of blood T cell repertoires in COVID-19. At the level of the study: The samples span acute and convalescent COVID-19 from the United States, Italy and Spain. PBMCs, B-cell-depleted T cells, or T cells provided the cDNA or gDNA that made up the material.

Trimming stripped 1 base from V and 4 bases from J, with 18 bases between. The CDR3 covers 17 residues. Germline V gene lookup returns CDR1 KGHDR and CDR2 SFDVKD. This clone occurred a few times. In the original analysis: Estimation of nucleated cell counts relied on the amplification of reference gene primers. TCRdb's table, derived via immunoSEQ multiplex PCR, lists solely in-frame clones and lacks some. V, J and clone size were drawn from that table, and D and trimming were deduced from the DNA. The sample holds 60,000 to 85,000 clones, 70% to 80% seen once. Material: peripheral blood. The chain combines TRBV24-1 with TRBJ2-5; a possible D gene is TRBD1 (9 bases). The TCR originated in a man between 65 and 85 years old with acute or convalescent COVID-19. The CDR3: CATSDFSGTGFRETQYF. The CDR3 nucleotides read TGTGCCACCAGTGATTTTAGCGGGACAGGGTTCCGAGAGACCCAGTACTTC.